Given below is one T cell receptor beta chain in context. No count is logged; frequency rates this clonotype as medium-sized (0.01 to 0.1%). Its antigen is still unknown. Library preparation used the iRepertoire multiplex PCR system with TCR subtype-specific primers for both bulk and single-cell sequencing. Multiplex PCR with primers targeting V, D and J gene regions was used to generate bulk TCR beta libraries. Bulk TCR library preparation used roughly 85-500 ng of RNA per sample as input. Bulk TCR beta amplicons were sequenced on an Illumina MiSeq. In the authors' own workflow: Sample misassignments and low-quality sequencing reads were filtered out during quality control steps. The amino acids lying between the V-gene Y[YFLI]C motif and the J-segment [FW]GXGT motif were defined as CDR3. CDR3 clonotypes and TRBV and TRBJ gene assignments were based on the IMGT database. Per-sample TRBV expression was normalized to the mean of the same gene in PBMC from a few dozen healthy donors. Reprocessed by TCRdb, the reads give a single entry per CDR3 protein sequence, without DNA. TCRdb assigned the V and J calls; the authors' analysis was not used. The sample's own table lists approximately 5,000 distinct CDR3 sequences. Less than 20% of the sample comes from the top ten.

The source of the sample is a study of T cells in severe cutaneous drug reactions (dated by TCRdb to the late 2010s). In the study overall: Recruitment took place between about 2010 and 2019, drawing patients from Taiwan, Thailand and a European registry network. Enrollment was limited to patients whose SJS/TEN or DRESS diagnosis was probable or definite according to RegiSCAR criteria. The Naranjo algorithm and the ALDEN drug causality algorithm were used to assign the culprit drug. Patients in either the acute or the recovery stage provided biological samples, such as blister fluids/cells and PBMC. Bulk TCR sequencing was combined with single-cell sequencing, quantitative PCR validation, functional assays and transgenic mouse experiments. Libraries used iRepertoire multiplex PCR; authors cited a comparison showing similar capture of abundant clonotypes across iRepertoire and 5' RACE methods with or without UMI.

Sequenced donors were patients with carbamazepine-induced Stevens-Johnson syndrome or toxic epidermal necrolysis (CBZ-SJS/TEN). The peripheral blood repertoires were obtained from CBZ-SJS/TEN patients of Han Chinese origin (roughly five) and European origin (about six). To search for drug-specific clonotypes, the T cell receptor repertoires of patients with drug-induced severe cutaneous adverse reactions were profiled by next-generation sequencing. RNA was isolated either from blister cells of skin lesions or from peripheral blood mononuclear cells. The CDR3 goes from the cysteine to the phenylalanine over 14 residues. The record lacks a DNA sequence. CDR1 and CDR2, looked up from the germline V gene, are SGHTA and FQGNSA. Overall results and qualifications from the work: A strong increase in TRBV12-4 usage was observed in CBZ-SJS/TEN patients, with averages of around 33% in blister cells and approximately 4.6% in PBMC. The authors stated that further study is still needed to find out whether the public TCR applies more generally to SJS/TEN caused by other drugs. Although undetectable or scarce in tolerant-control and healthy-donor PBMC, a public TCRbeta CDR3 was found in all seven CBZ-SJS/TEN blister samples, at a mean of roughly 14%.

This TCR derives from a human donor with a severe cutaneous adverse drug reaction. The chain couples TRBV7-2 to TRBJ1-1. Sequenced: PBMCs. The CDR3 protein sequence reads: CASSLRRTNTEAFF.